The source of this TCR beta chain is a study of blood T cell repertoires in COVID-19. Trimming stripped 3 bases from V and 0 bases from J, with 14 bases between. Germline V gene data show CDR1 as MDHEN and CDR2 as SYDVKM. The CDR3 spans 16 residues. Using immunoSEQ multiplex PCR, the repertoire was profiled, and TCRdb retains in-frame clones only, with some absent. The repertoire has under 250,000 clones, under 90% of them found once; the top ten carry about 6.3%. This TCR derives from a man aged 55 to 70 who had recovered from COVID-19. The rearrangement uses TRBV28 and TRBJ1-1, with D possibly TRBD1 on 6 matching bases. The sequenced sample was peripheral blood. As DNA, the CDR3 is TGTGCCAGCAGTTTGTGGCAGGGGATAATGAACACTGAAGCTTTCTTT. It is translated as CASSLWQGIMNTEAFF. The full variable domain, in which reference TRBV28 and TRBJ1-1 provide the parts outside the CDR3, is DVKVTQSSRYLVKRTGEKVFLECVQDMDHENMFWYRQDPGLGLRLIYFSYDVKMKEKGDIPEGYSVSREKKERFSLILESASTNQTSMYLCASSLWQGIMNTEAFFGQGTRLTVV.